This T cell receptor (beta chain) emerged from a study of blood T cell repertoires in COVID-19. As for the study in general: Sites across the United States, Italy and Spain contributed samples from acute and convalescent COVID-19. Nucleic acid was either cDNA or gDNA, and it came from T cells, B-cell-depleted T cells, or PBMCs.

With V trimmed by 4 bases and J by 7 bases, 6 bases remained unmatched. Germline CDR1 is SGHRS and CDR2 is YFSETQ. This CDR3 spans 14 amino acids. Methods used by the authors: Researchers report that nucleated cell counts were estimated from reference gene primer amplification. The table came from immunoSEQ multiplex PCR; TCRdb's copy has only in-frame clones and leaves some out. V and J calls plus clone size are reproduced from that table; the DNA served to infer D and trimming. The sample has 150,000 to 200,000 clones; more than 85% are singletons. The TCR originated in a man between 65 and 85 years old with active or convalescent COVID-19. The J gene is TRBJ1-4, the V gene TRBV5-1; 8 bases fit TRBD1. Sequencing used peripheral blood. CDR3 in DNA: TGCGCCAGCAGCCCGACAGGGGATCGTGAAAAACTGTTTTTT. This gives the protein CASSPTGDREKLFF.